The T cell receptor beta chain under discussion was sequenced for a study of blood T cell repertoires in COVID-19. Sequenced by immunoSEQ multiplex PCR; TCRdb stores in-frame clones only, minus some. The sample records 29,000 or so clones, approximately 86% being singletons. The CDR3 sequence is 16 residues long. The chain combines TRBV21-1 with TRBJ2-3; the table assigns TRBD2, which was not confirmed against the DNA. TRBV21-1 is a listed pseudogene. The TCR sequence derives from a human donor in a cohort sampled during active COVID-19. The donor label of this sample is uncertain. Sequenced sample: peripheral blood. Here the CDR3 DNA reads TGTGCCAGCAGCACCCGGACTAGCGGGAGCACAGATACGCAGTATTTT. Residues: CASSTRTSGSTDTQYF.